These T cell receptor beta chains were read from a single sample in a study of blood T cells in healthy people across ages. TCRdb itself ran the 5' RACE reads through MiXCR, one entry per CDR3 protein. The profile shows roughly 900,000 distinct CDR3 sequences, around 46% of them singletons. The specimen was blood. These receptors were collected from a man aged 30 to 45 in good health. CDR3s include the opening cysteine and the closing phenylalanine or tryptophan. The D gene is left open where the match is weak. Size values are once, few and many counts, or a class for expanded clones, and some rows have none.

D: -
size: few
J: TRBJ2-1
V: TRBV25-1
CDR3: CASSEWGGVGDEQFF
DNA: TGTGCCAGCAGTGAATGGGGCGGGGTGGGGGATGAGCAGTTCTTC

D: TRBD1
size: -
J: TRBJ1-6
V: TRBV28
CDR3: CASSQTGVVSPLHF
DNA: TGTGCCAGCAGCCAGACAGGGGTGGTTTCACCCCTCCACTTT

D: -
size: -
J: TRBJ2-3
V: TRBV27
CDR3: CASSNLVDVDTQYF
DNA: TGTGCCAGCAGCAACCTTGTTGATGTGGATACGCAGTATTTT

D: -
size: few
J: TRBJ1-4
V: TRBV6-5
CDR3: CASSYRWEGEKLFF
DNA: TGTGCCAGCAGTTATCGCTGGGAGGGTGAAAAACTGTTTTTT

D: TRBD2
size: few
J: TRBJ2-2
V: TRBV6-1
CDR3: CASPGRGINTGELFF
DNA: TGTGCCAGCCCAGGGAGGGGTATTAACACCGGGGAGCTGTTTTTT

D: -
size: -
J: TRBJ2-3
V: TRBV6-2/TRBV6-3
CDR3: CASNRDTPTDTQYF
DNA: TGTGCCAGCAACCGGGACACACCTACAGATACGCAGTATTTT

D: -
size: -
J: TRBJ2-5
V: TRBV4-2
CDR3: CASSQEWSETQYF
DNA: TGTGCCAGCAGCCAAGAGTGGTCTGAGACCCAGTACTTC

D: TRBD1
size: -
J: TRBJ2-5
V: TRBV20-1
CDR3: CSASHRGSETQYF
DNA: TGCAGTGCTAGCCACAGGGGGTCGGAGACCCAGTACTTC

D: TRBD1
size: few
J: TRBJ2-7
V: TRBV5-1
CDR3: CASSLGQGTDEQYF
DNA: TGTGCCAGCAGCCTTGGACAGGGGACGGACGAGCAGTACTTC

D: TRBD1
size: few
J: TRBJ2-7
V: TRBV3-1
CDR3: CASSQDTGGTYEQYF
DNA: TGTGCCAGCAGCCAAGATACAGGGGGCACCTACGAGCAGTACTTC

D: TRBD1
size: -
J: TRBJ1-5
V: TRBV6-1
CDR3: CASIYRVRPQGVWQPQHF
DNA: TGTGCCAGCATCTATAGGGTCCGACCACAGGGGGTTTGGCAGCCCCAGCATTTT

D: -
size: many
J: TRBJ2-5
V: TRBV5-6
CDR3: CASSLEGDREQYF
DNA: TGTGCCAGCAGCTTGGAAGGGGATCGGGAGCAGTACTTC

D: -
size: few
J: TRBJ2-3
V: TRBV20-1
CDR3: CSARAIGAMDTQYF
DNA: TGCAGTGCTAGGGCCATAGGGGCCATGGATACGCAGTATTTT

D: TRBD1
size: -
J: TRBJ2-1
V: TRBV19
CDR3: CASSLRTGGSYNEQFF
DNA: TGTGCCAGTAGTCTTCGGACAGGGGGGTCCTACAATGAGCAGTTCTTC

D: -
size: -
J: TRBJ2-1
V: TRBV6-5
CDR3: CASMPTFGANNEQFF
DNA: TGTGCCAGCATGCCCACCTTCGGAGCAAACAATGAGCAGTTCTTC